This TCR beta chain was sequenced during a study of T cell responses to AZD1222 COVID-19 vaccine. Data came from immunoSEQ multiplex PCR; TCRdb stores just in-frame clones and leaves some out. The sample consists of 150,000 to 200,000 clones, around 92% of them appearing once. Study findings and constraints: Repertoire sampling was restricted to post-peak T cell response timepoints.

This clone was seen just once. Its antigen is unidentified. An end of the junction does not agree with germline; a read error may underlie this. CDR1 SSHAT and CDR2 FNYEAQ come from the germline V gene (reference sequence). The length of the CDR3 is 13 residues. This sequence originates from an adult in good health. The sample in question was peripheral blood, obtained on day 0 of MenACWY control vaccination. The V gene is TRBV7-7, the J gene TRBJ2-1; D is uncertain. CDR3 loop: CASSYRLLNEQFF. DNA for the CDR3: TGTGCTAGCAGCTATAGACTCCTCAATGAGCAGTTCTTC.